A single sample gave rise to the 32 T cell receptor beta chains below, sequenced in a study of shared clonotypes between healthy human individuals. Here immunoSEQ multiplex PCR was the method, and the copy in TCRdb shows in-frame clones only, minus some. Among about 110,000 clones listed, more than 65% were seen once. The material sequenced was memory CD8+ T cells sorted from blood. Subset indicated: CD45RO+ cells pooled with CCR7-negative TemRA cells. These receptors were taken from a woman under 40 in good health.

This chain links TRBV11-2 with TRBJ1-4; D is uncertain. The CDR3 is 13 residues long. V gave up 1 base and J gave up 7 bases, with 7 bases separating them. The germline gives CDR1 SGHAT, CDR2 FQNNGV. Here the CDR3 DNA reads TGTGCCAGCAGCTTAGTTAAAGGTGAAAAACTGTTTTTT. It translates to CASSLVKGEKLFF.

This clone occurred a few times. The chain is built from TRBV19 and TRBJ2-7; D is perhaps TRBD2 (5 bases). The CDR3 covers 11 residues. The germline CDR1 and CDR2 sequences are LNHDA and SQIVND (reference sequence). Between the trimmed V and J ends, which lost 6 bases and 6 bases, there was a span of 9 bases. CDR3 coding DNA: TGTGCCAGTAGCACCCGGGGCGAGCAGTACTTC. This translates into CASSTRGEQYF. The full variable domain, in which reference TRBV19 and TRBJ2-7 provide the parts outside the CDR3, is DGGITQSPKYLFRKEGQNVTLSCEQNLNHDAMYWYRQDPGQGLRLIYYSQIVNDFQKGDIAEGYSVSREKKESFPLTVTSAQKNPTAFYLCASSTRGEQYFGPGTRLTVT.

V and J are TRBV2 and TRBJ2-3; TRBD2 agrees at 11 bases. CDR3 length equals 17 residues. V dropped 2 bases and J dropped 5; count of bases not matched to a gene: 9. Germline values: CDR1 SNHLY, CDR2 FYNNEI. In nucleotides, the CDR3 is TGTGCCAGCAGTGAAAAAGTAGCGGGAGGGCCGTTAGATACGCAGTATTTT. Translated, it gives CASSEKVAGGPLDTQYF.

The V gene is TRBV5-4, the J gene TRBJ2-2; D remains ambiguous. Per the germline V gene, CDR1 is SGHNT and CDR2 is YYREEE (reference sequence). Trimming left V 1 base short and J 9 bases short, with 19 bases between. This CDR3 has 16 residues. As DNA, the CDR3 is TGTGCCAGCAGCTTGACTCGGACGGCACGTTTACGGGAGCTGTTTTTT. It is translated as CASSLTRTARLRELFF.

Ten or more counts support this clone. The chain carries TRBV29-1 and TRBJ2-7; the match to TRBD2 covers 7 bases. The CDR3 is 15 residues long. J lost 4 bases, V lost 4 bases, and 13 bases had no gene match. Germline V CDR1 and CDR2: SQVTM, ANQGSEA. CDR3 amino acids: CSVVSAGEFRYEQYF. CDR3 DNA: TGCAGCGTTGTCTCTGCGGGAGAGTTTCGGTACGAGCAGTACTTC.

This rearrangement joins TRBV14 to TRBJ2-1; 11 positions match TRBD2. Trimming removed 5 bases from V and 3 bases from J; junction bases left unmatched: 3. This CDR3 has 15 residues. The germline CDR1 and CDR2 sequences are SGHDN and FVKESK. The CDR3 spells CASSKLAGVYNEQFF. The CDR3 DNA reads TGTGCCAGCAGCAAACTAGCGGGAGTCTACAATGAGCAGTTCTTC.

V and J are TRBV6-6 and TRBJ1-5; TRBD1 might be the D (6 bases). The CDR3 spans 16 residues. CDR1 and CDR2 (germline): MNHNY, SVGAGI (reference sequence). Trimming pared 2 bases from V and 2 bases from J, leaving 13 bases between. The chain's CDR3 is CASSYPGQNGNQPQHF. CDR3 coding DNA: TGTGCCAGCAGTTACCCCGGACAGAACGGCAATCAGCCCCAGCATTTT.

The genes are TRBV5-1 and TRBJ2-7, with D possibly called TRBD1 or TRBD2 (6 bases each). V was pared by 0 bases and J by 5 bases, with 12 bases between. Per the germline V gene, CDR1 is SGHRS and CDR2 is YFSETQ. The CDR3 covers 14 residues. In DNA, the CDR3 is TGCGCCAGCAGCTTGGTGGGGGGCCACCACGAGCAGTACTTC. Its translation: CASSLVGGHHEQYF.

The V call is TRBV27, the J call TRBJ2-7; tentative D call: TRBD1 (5 bases). Trimming removed 5 bases at V and 2 bases at J, with 13 bases between. Germline-derived CDR1 and CDR2 are MNHEY and SMNVEV (reference sequence). The length of the CDR3 is 14 residues. The CDR3: CASSPGKGTYEQYF. The DNA of the CDR3 is TGTGCCAGCAGTCCAGGGAAAGGCACCTACGAGCAGTACTTC.

The chain couples TRBV25-1 to TRBJ2-7; possibly TRBD2 for D (6 bases). V lost 1 base and J lost 7, with 26 bases in between. CDR1 is MGHDK and CDR2 is SYGVNS in the germline V gene. This CDR3 has 18 amino acids. The CDR3 sequence: CASSESGGPSAGVREQYF. In DNA, the CDR3 is TGTGCCAGCAGTGAATCTGGAGGGCCCTCCGCCGGAGTAAGGGAGCAGTACTTC.

With respect to this clone: A read error may be the cause here, since a much bigger clone is one base away. This CDR3 is also generated by other DNA sequences in the sample. This rearrangement joins TRBV9 to TRBJ2-3; D tentatively fits TRBD1 or TRBD2 (5 bases each). CDR3 length: 14 residues. The V gene's germline CDR1 is SGDLS and CDR2 YYNGEE. V was cut by 0 bases and J by 4 bases, with 9 bases left in between. Here the CDR3 reads CASSVGGGSDTQYF. The CDR3 nucleotides are TGTGCCAGCAGCGTAGGGGGCGGGTCAGATACGCAGTATTTT.

The V gene is TRBV12-2, the J gene TRBJ2-2; the D call in the table, TRBD2, was not verified against the DNA. TRBV12-2 is marked as a pseudogene. CDR3 length: 16 residues. CDR3 sequence reads: CASRLEAGGYDGELFF. For the CDR3, the DNA is TGTGCAAGTCGCCTTGAGGCGGGAGGGTACGACGGGGAGCTGTTTTTT.

In this sample, this clone turned up a few times. The sample holds other DNA sequences that translate to the same CDR3. The chain carries TRBV9 and TRBJ2-5; the D call may be TRBD1 or TRBD2 (6 bases each). Trimming left V 2 bases short and J 4 bases short, with 12 bases between. The CDR3 is 14 amino acids. Germline V lookup: CDR1 SGDLS, CDR2 YYNGEE. The CDR3 is CASSVGGSGETQYF. The DNA for the CDR3 is TGTGCCAGCAGCGTCGGGGGCAGTGGAGAGACCCAGTACTTC.

The J gene is TRBJ2-5, the V gene TRBV15, with 9 positions matching TRBD2. The end of the DNA fits TRBJ2-7 better, so the J call may be wrong. CDR1 and CDR2 (germline): LNHNV, YYDKDF (reference sequence). The CDR3 is made up of 17 amino acids. This chain's CDR3 is CATSTQWASGILSEQYF. The CDR3 nucleotides are TGTGCCACCAGCACCCAGTGGGCTAGCGGGATTCTAAGCGAGCAGTACTTC.

This chain links TRBV27 with TRBJ2-3, with D maybe TRBD1 (6 bases). The CDR3 consists of 15 residues. Germline CDR1 and CDR2: MNHEY and SMNVEV (reference sequence). V lost 3 bases and J lost 3, with 13 bases in between. CDR3 in amino acids: CASSLDSLGTDTQYF. For the CDR3, the DNA is TGTGCCAGCAGTTTGGACAGTCTCGGTACAGATACGCAGTATTTT.

This clone has at least ten counts. This chain connects TRBV27 to TRBJ2-2, with 11 bases matching TRBD2. The germline gives CDR1 MNHEY, CDR2 SMNVEV (reference sequence). There are 14 residues in the CDR3. The J segment lost 5 bases and the V segment lost 8 bases, leaving 4 bases of the junction unmatched. The CDR3 DNA reads as TGTGCCAGCCGACTAGCGGGACATACCGGGGAGCTGTTTTTT. Its protein product is CASRLAGHTGELFF.

This clone appeared a few times. V gene TRBV11-2 combines with J gene TRBJ2-4; 10 nucleotides line up with TRBD1. Trimming at V came to 5 bases and at J to 5 bases, leaving 9 bases not matched to a gene. Germline V lookup: CDR1 SGHAT, CDR2 FQNNGV. The CDR3 sequence is 16 residues long. In DNA form, the CDR3 reads TGTGCCAGCAGCCGACAGGCCGGACAGGGGGAAAACATTCAGTACTTC. Translated, it gives CASSRQAGQGENIQYF.

This chain joins TRBV7-9 and TRBJ1-1, with TRBD1 identical over 7 bases. Germline V lookup: CDR1 SEHNR, CDR2 FQNEAQ (reference sequence). Trimming at V came to 5 bases and at J to 4 bases, leaving 4 bases not matched to a gene. The CDR3 totals 13 residues. The CDR3 DNA sequence: TGTGCCAGCAGCCAGGGACAGTTCACTGAAGCTTTCTTT. It translates to CASSQGQFTEAFF.

This clone was recorded a few times. The rearrangement joins TRBV25-1 to TRBJ2-1; 9 nucleotides line up with TRBD1. The CDR3 sequence is 16 residues long. Germline V gene data show CDR1 as MGHDK and CDR2 as SYGVNS. V lost 3 bases, J lost 4 bases, and 7 bases stayed unmatched. The CDR3 DNA sequence: TGTGCCAGCAGTGATAGGGACAGGGACCGGTACAATGAGCAGTTCTTC. As protein: CASSDRDRDRYNEQFF.

This rearrangement joins TRBV27 to TRBJ1-1; D gene ambiguous. Germline V lookup: CDR1 MNHEY, CDR2 SMNVEV (reference sequence). The V gene lost 8 bases and the J gene lost 8 bases, with 18 bases spanning the gap. This CDR3 spans 13 amino acids. CDR3 in amino acids: CASSFSRASEAFF. The CDR3 DNA reads as TGTGCCAGCTCGTTTTCGCGGGCGTCAGAAGCTTTCTTT.

As DNA, the CDR3 is TGTGCCAGCAGTGAACAAGGGGCGGGTGGAAACACCATATATTTT. It is translated as CASSEQGAGGNTIYF. This chain joins TRBV25-1 and TRBJ1-3, with D maybe TRBD1 (5 bases). CDR3 length equals 15 residues. The germline V gene has CDR1 MGHDK and CDR2 SYGVNS. Trimming took off 2 bases at V and 3 bases at J, with 11 bases between the two ends.

The chain employs TRBV4-2 and TRBJ2-7, with 9 bases fitting TRBD2. With 0 bases clipped from V and 5 bases from J, the junction kept 11 bases outside the gene matches. The CDR3 is 17 residues long. Germline V gene sequence: CDR1 LGHNA, CDR2 YNFKEQ. CDR3 region: CASSQDILAGGIHEQYF. The CDR3 nucleotides read TGTGCCAGCAGCCAAGATATATTGGCGGGAGGGATACACGAGCAGTACTTC.

The rearrangement uses TRBV2 and TRBJ1-1; TRBD1 is a possible D gene (5 bases). Germline V CDR1 and CDR2: SNHLY, FYNNEI. Trimming shortened V by 3 bases and J by 0 bases, and 11 bases separated the two germline ends. The CDR3 spans 15 residues. CDR3 region: CASSDGQGMNTEAFF. CDR3 coding DNA: TGTGCCAGCAGTGACGGGCAGGGAATGAACACTGAAGCTTTCTTT.

In its sample, this clone was seen a few times. The chain joins TRBV11-1 to TRBJ2-7; 9 bases agree with TRBD2. The CDR3 is 15 residues long. Germline CDR1 reads SGHAT; CDR2 reads FQDESV (reference sequence). Unmatched junction bases numbered 6, after V lost 6 bases and J lost 0 bases. This CDR3 reads CASSVSGSPSYEQYF. The CDR3 nucleotides read TGTGCCAGCAGTGTTAGCGGGAGCCCCTCCTACGAGCAGTACTTC.

This rearrangement joins TRBV15 to TRBJ1-5; tentatively, D is TRBD1 (5 bases). The V and J ends lost 2 bases and 5 bases respectively, with 7 bases between them. CDR1 is LNHNV and CDR2 is YYDKDF in the germline V gene (reference sequence). The length of the CDR3 is 13 residues. The CDR3, as DNA: TGTGCCACCAGCAGAAGAGGGGATCAGCCCCAGCATTTT. Protein product: CATSRRGDQPQHF.

This rearrangement joins TRBV2 to TRBJ2-1; D not certain. V lost 4 bases to trimming and J lost 5 bases, with 12 bases between them. Looked up from germline, CDR1 is SNHLY and CDR2 is FYNNEI. The CDR3 consists of 14 residues. CDR3 protein: CASSVRLTHNEQFF. For the CDR3, the DNA is TGTGCCAGCAGTGTCCGCCTAACCCACAATGAGCAGTTCTTC.

This clone was detected a few times. J is TRBJ1-1 and V is TRBV6-1; 9 bases fit TRBD1. CDR3 length: 14 residues. The germline gives CDR1 MNHNS, CDR2 SASEGT. Trimming removed 6 bases from V and 0 bases from J; junction bases left unmatched: 2. The CDR3 spells CASRTGGLNTEAFF. CDR3 nucleotide sequence: TGTGCCAGCAGGACAGGGGGTCTGAACACTGAAGCTTTCTTT.

The chain couples TRBV21-1 to TRBJ2-2. TRBV21-1 is assigned pseudogene status. The CDR3 totals 12 residues. CDR3 loop: CASSKDTGELFF. The DNA of the CDR3 is TGTGCCAGCAGCAAAGACACCGGGGAGCTGTTTTTT.

CDR3 DNA: TGTGCCAGCAGTGTTTCGCGGGAAGGGGGCACAGATACGCAGTATTTT. Amino acid sequence: CASSVSREGGTDTQYF. The rearrangement uses TRBV6-4 and TRBJ2-3; possibly TRBD2 for D (6 bases). The germline V gene encodes CDR1 MRHNA and CDR2 SNTAGT. There are 16 residues in the CDR3. Trimming removed 4 bases at V and 1 base at J, with 15 bases between.

This clone has more than one count but fewer than ten. The chain joins TRBV19 to TRBJ2-7, with 7 bases that match TRBD2. Germline trimming cut 3 bases from V and 5 bases from J; bases unmatched to any gene: 10. Germline values: CDR1 LNHDA, CDR2 SQIVND (reference sequence). This CDR3 has 15 amino acids. The CDR3 region is CASSILAGVPNEQYF. In DNA form, the CDR3 reads TGTGCCAGTAGTATTCTCGCGGGGGTTCCCAACGAGCAGTACTTC.

The chain has TRBV7-6 and TRBJ2-7; 9 bases are a match to TRBD2. CDR3 length equals 13 residues. CDR1 and CDR2 (germline): SGHVS, FNYEAQ. V dropped 2 bases and J dropped 7; count of bases not matched to a gene: 3. In DNA, the CDR3 is TGTGCCAGCAGCTTAACTAGCGGGTGGGAGCAGTACTTC. Translation gives CASSLTSGWEQYF. The entire variable domain, with the rest obtained from reference TRBV7-6 and TRBJ2-7, is as follows: GAGVSQSPRYKVTKRGQDVALRCDPISGHVSLYWYRQALGQGPEFLTYFNYEAQQDKSGLPNDRFSAERPEGSISTLTIQRTEQRDSAMYRCASSLTSGWEQYFGPGTRLTVT.

Only a few counts were recorded for this clone. The chain employs TRBV5-5 and TRBJ1-1; D is undetermined. The germline V gene encodes CDR1 SGHKS and CDR2 YYEKEE (reference sequence). V lost 5 bases and J lost 4, with 12 bases in between. The CDR3 totals 13 residues. CDR3 DNA: TGTGCCAGCAGTCATAACGTTCCCACTGAAGCTTTCTTT. As protein: CASSHNVPTEAFF.